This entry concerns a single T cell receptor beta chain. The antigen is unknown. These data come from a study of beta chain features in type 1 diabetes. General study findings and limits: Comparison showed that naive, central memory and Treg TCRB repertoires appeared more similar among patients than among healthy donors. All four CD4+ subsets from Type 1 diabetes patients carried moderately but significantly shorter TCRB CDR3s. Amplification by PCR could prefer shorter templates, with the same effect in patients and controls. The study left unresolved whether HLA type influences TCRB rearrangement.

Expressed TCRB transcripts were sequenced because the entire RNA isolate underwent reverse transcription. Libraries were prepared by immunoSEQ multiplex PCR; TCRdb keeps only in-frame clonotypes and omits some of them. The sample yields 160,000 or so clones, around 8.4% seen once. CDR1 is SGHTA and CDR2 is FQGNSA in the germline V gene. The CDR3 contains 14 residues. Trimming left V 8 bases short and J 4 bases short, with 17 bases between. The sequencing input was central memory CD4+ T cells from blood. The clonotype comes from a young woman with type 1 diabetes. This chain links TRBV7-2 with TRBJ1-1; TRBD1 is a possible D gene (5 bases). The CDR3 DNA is TGTGCCAGCCACTCCGGTGGGGCTGGCACTGAAGCTTTCTTT. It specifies CASHSGGAGTEAFF.